The rows below give T cell receptor beta chains drawn from one sample of a study of blood T cell repertoires in COVID-19. This table comes from immunoSEQ multiplex PCR, and its TCRdb copy is limited to in-frame clones, with some not included. The table has approximately 40,000 clones, roughly nine tenths seen once. Input material: peripheral blood. These receptors were collected from a man between 60 and 70 years old with COVID-19, enrolled during active disease. CDR3s include the opening cysteine and the closing phenylalanine or tryptophan. The order of the fields is clone size, V gene, D gene, J gene, CDR3 length, CDR3 DNA, CDR3 protein. The D gene is left open where the match is weak. A row's size may be missing; if present it is once, few, many or a size class.

.,TRBV11-2,.,TRBJ1-2,14,TGTGCCAGCAGCTCCCCCAGGGCTAACTATGGCTACACCTTC,CASSSPRANYGYTF
.,TRBV27,.,TRBJ2-3,13,TGTGCCAGCAGCACGGGAAACACAGATACGCAGTATTTT,CASSTGNTDTQYF
.,TRBV5-1,.,TRBJ2-2,16,TGCGCCAGCAGCTTGGGGGGGACAACCGGGATCGGGGAGCTGTTTTTT,CASSLGGTTGIGELFF
.,TRBV6-2/TRBV6-3,.,TRBJ1-1,15,TGTGCCAGCAGCAAAACCGGGACTACCGACACTGAAGCTTTCTTT,CASSKTGTTDTEAFF
.,TRBV5-1,TRBD2,TRBJ2-5,19,TGCGCCAGCAGCCCGGGACTAGCGGGAGGGCCTCGCCGTGTGGAGACCCAGTACTTC,CASSPGLAGGPRRVETQYF
once,TRBV3-1/TRBV3-2,.,TRBJ1-3,15,TGTGCCAGCAGCCAAGGAGGCGGCTCTGGAAACACCATATATTTT,CASSQGGGSGNTIYF
.,TRBV28,TRBD1,TRBJ2-4,20,TGTGCCAGCAGTCCATGGACAGGGGGATCCCTGGGAGAAGCCAAAAACATTCAGTACTTC,CASSPWTGGSLGEAKNIQYF
.,TRBV18,TRBD2,TRBJ2-5,15,TGTGCCAGCTCACCCCTAGCGGGAGTAGAGGAGACCCAGTACTTC,CASSPLAGVEETQYF
.,TRBV28,.,TRBJ1-2,11,TGTGCCAGCAGTTTAGAGGATGGCTACACCTTC,CASSLEDGYTF
.,TRBV4-2,TRBD1,TRBJ1-5,14,TGTGCCAGCAGCCCTCTAGACAGGGAGCAACCCCAGCATTTT,CASSPLDREQPQHF
.,TRBV14,.,TRBJ1-2,13,TGTGCCAGCAGCCTGGGGAGGAATAATGGCTACACCTTC,CASSLGRNNGYTF
.,TRBV5-8,TRBD1,TRBJ1-4,15,TGTGCCAGCAGCTTGACAGGGGCAACTAATGAAAAACTGTTTTTT,CASSLTGATNEKLFF
few,TRBV5-4,TRBD2,TRBJ2-1,16,TGTGCCAGCAGCAGGACTAGCGAGAGCTCCTACAATGAGCAGTTCTTC,CASSRTSESSYNEQFF
.,TRBV5-4,TRBD1,TRBJ1-1,15,TGTGCCAGCAGCTTGGGGGGACAGGGGCCAACTGAAGCTTTCTTT,CASSLGGQGPTEAFF
once,TRBV7-9,.,TRBJ1-4,15,TGTGCCAGCAGCTCTGGACAGCGGATGAATGAAAAACTGTTTTTT,CASSSGQRMNEKLFF
once,TRBV28,TRBD2,TRBJ2-3,15,TGTGCCAGCGGACTGCTAGCGGGAGGGAAAGATACGCAGTATTTT,CASGLLAGGKDTQYF
.,TRBV6-5,TRBD1,TRBJ2-7,14,TGTGCCAGCAGTCTCCAGGGGGCGCTCTACGAGCAGTACTTC,CASSLQGALYEQYF
.,TRBV24-1,.,TRBJ2-5,14,TGTGCCACCAGTGATCAGGGAGGCAAAGAGACCCAGTACTTC,CATSDQGGKETQYF
.,TRBV27,.,TRBJ2-7,15,TGTGCCAGCAGTTTGGGCAGGTGGGGGGTATACGAGCAGTACTTC,CASSLGRWGVYEQYF
.,TRBV7-8,TRBD1,TRBJ2-1,16,TGTGCCAGCAGCACGACAGGGGCGAGGATCTACAATGAGCAGTTCTTC,CASSTTGARIYNEQFF
few,TRBV10-3,TRBD1,TRBJ1-5,13,TGTGCCATCAGTACGGACAGGGCTCAGCCCCAGCATTTT,CAISTDRAQPQHF
.,TRBV5-6,.,TRBJ2-4,15,TGTGCCAGCAGCTTGGGAGTCGGGGCCAAAAACATTCAGTACTTC,CASSLGVGAKNIQYF
.,TRBV10-2,TRBD1,TRBJ2-3,14,TGCGCCAGCAGTGAACAGGGGTTGTCAGATACGCAGTATTTT,CASSEQGLSDTQYF
.,TRBV5-5,.,TRBJ2-5,14,TGTGCCAGCAGCACACAGACAGGTGGAGAGACCCAGTACTTC,CASSTQTGGETQYF
once,TRBV9,TRBD2,TRBJ2-3,15,TGTGCCAGCAGCCCCCGAGCGGGAGAGGCAGATACGCAGTATTTT,CASSPRAGEADTQYF
.,TRBV24-1,TRBD1,TRBJ1-5,17,TGTGCCACGAGCGGGACAGGGGTAGAAAATCTTGATCAGCCCCAGCATTTT,CATSGTGVENLDQPQHF
.,TRBV19,.,TRBJ1-5,16,TGTGCCACCCTCCCCACTCTTGGACAGCGAGATCAGCCCCAGCATTTT,CATLPTLGQRDQPQHF
.,TRBV6-1,TRBD2,TRBJ2-2,19,TGTGCCAGCAGTGAGCGCAGAACTAGCGGGAGTAAGGGCACCGGGGAGCTGTTTTTT,CASSERRTSGSKGTGELFF
.,TRBV5-1,.,TRBJ1-1,16,TGCGCCAGCAGCCTTGATACCTCCCCCGGGAACACTGAAGCTTTCTTT,CASSLDTSPGNTEAFF
.,TRBV28,TRBD1,TRBJ1-1,15,TGTGCCAGCAGTTTACAGGGGGCCGTCCTCCCTGAAGCTTTCTTT,CASSLQGAVLPEAFF
few,TRBV2,TRBD2,TRBJ2-5,17,TGTGCCAGCAGTGATTATTGGCTAGCGGGGGCGCAAGAGACCCAGTACTTC,CASSDYWLAGAQETQYF
.,TRBV5-1,TRBD1,TRBJ1-2,14,TGCGCCAGCAGCTTTACAGGGGCCCTGCAGGGCTACACCTTC,CASSFTGALQGYTF
.,TRBV5-1,.,TRBJ1-4,13,TGCGCCAGCAGCGGCGGGCCTAATGAAAAACTGTTTTTT,CASSGGPNEKLFF
.,TRBV7-6,TRBD1,TRBJ2-7,16,TGTGCCAGCAGCCCCGAGGGGACAGCGCTCTCCTACGAGCAGTACTTC,CASSPEGTALSYEQYF
.,TRBV28,.,TRBJ2-5,13,TGTGCCAGCAGCAACGGGGGGCCCGAGACCCAGTACTTC,CASSNGGPETQYF
.,TRBV6-5,.,TRBJ2-2,16,TGTGCCAGCAGTTACGGGTCGCGGCCCCGCACCGGGGAGCTGTTTTTT,CASSYGSRPRTGELFF
.,TRBV2,.,TRBJ2-1,13,TGTGCCAGCAGTGAAGCGCGGGTGGATGAGCAGTTCTTC,CASSEARVDEQFF
.,TRBV27,TRBD2,TRBJ2-3,16,TGTGCCAGCAGTAACTATAGCGGGAGGGCCGTAGATACGCAGTATTTT,CASSNYSGRAVDTQYF
.,TRBV4-1,TRBD1,TRBJ2-2,14,TGCGCCAGCAGCCGACAGGGCAACACCGGGGAGCTGTTTTTT,CASSRQGNTGELFF
.,TRBV19,.,TRBJ2-1,14,TGTGCCAGTAGTATAGTCACGGGAGACAATGAGCAGTTCTTC,CASSIVTGDNEQFF
.,TRBV5-1,.,TRBJ2-5,14,TGCGCCAGCAGCTTGGATCCGGGGGATAAGACCCAGTACTTC,CASSLDPGDKTQYF
.,TRBV5-1,.,TRBJ2-1,13,TGCGCCAGCAGCTTGGGACAGGCCAATGAGCAGTTCTTC,CASSLGQANEQFF
.,TRBV6-2/TRBV6-3,TRBD1,TRBJ1-5,17,TGTGCCAGCAGTCTAATGGACAGGGGGCGAGGCAATCAGCCCCAGCATTTT,CASSLMDRGRGNQPQHF
.,TRBV5-8,TRBD2,TRBJ2-1,14,TGTGCCAGCAGCTACCTTAGAGGGGAGGGTGAGCAGTTCTTC,CASSYLRGEGEQFF
.,TRBV29-1,.,TRBJ1-1,13,TGCAGCGTTGACCCGGGGTCCAACACTGAAGCTTTCTTT,CSVDPGSNTEAFF
.,TRBV28,.,TRBJ1-2,14,TGTGCCAGCAGTTTAATGGGTCAGGGCGATGGCTACACCTTC,CASSLMGQGDGYTF
.,TRBV6-5,TRBD1,TRBJ1-1,13,TGTGCCAGCACCCGGGACAGGGGCACTGAAGCTTTCTTT,CASTRDRGTEAFF
few,TRBV19,TRBD1,TRBJ1-2,15,TGTGCCAGTAGTATATACTTTACAGGGGGCGATGGCTACACCTTC,CASSIYFTGGDGYTF
.,TRBV30,TRBD2,TRBJ2-7,12,TGTGCCTGTGCGGGAGGGCCGTACGAGCAGTACTTC,CACAGGPYEQYF
once,TRBV28,TRBD1,TRBJ2-1,14,TGTGCCACTACACAGGGACAGCGTGAAAATGAGCAGTTCTTC,CATTQGQRENEQFF
.,TRBV27,TRBD1,TRBJ2-7,16,TGTGCCAGCAGTTCACCAGCCGGGACAGAAGTCTACGAGCAGTACTTC,CASSSPAGTEVYEQYF
.,TRBV10-1,.,TRBJ1-2,14,TGCGCCAGCAGTGAGACAGGGTTTGACTATGGCTACACCTTC,CASSETGFDYGYTF